The 15 T cell receptor beta chains given below trace back to one sample, sequenced in a study of identical twins. TCRdb re-derived calls from the 5' RACE reads in MiXCR, one entry per CDR3 protein. Of 410,000 or so distinct CDR3 sequences listed, around 20% are singletons. Sample: naive T cells sorted from blood. The source of these receptors is a man aged 45-65 years in good health.

At least ten counts were recorded for this clonotype. The chain uses TRBV5-1 and TRBJ2-2; no definite D call. V dropped 4 bases and J dropped 6 bases, with 16 bases sitting between them. The length of the CDR3 is 15 residues. Germline lookup yields CDR1 SGHRS and CDR2 YFSETQ. CDR3 sequence (DNA): TGCGCCAGCAGCACCGGAAAGGGCCCCGCCGGGGAGCTGTTTTTT. It specifies CASSTGKGPAGELFF. The full variable domain, with the rest looked up from reference TRBV5-1 and TRBJ2-2, is KAGVTQTPRYLIKTRGQQVTLSCSPISGHRSVSWYQQTPGQGLQFLFEYFSETQRNKGNFPGRFSGRQFSNSRSEMNVSTLELGDSALYLCASSTGKGPAGELFFGEGSRLTVL.

This clonotype was observed a few times. This chain uses TRBV7-2 with TRBJ2-7; TRBD2 aligns across 7 bases. The CDR3 sequence is 16 residues long. Trimming removed 1 base from V and 5 bases from J; junction bases left unmatched: 11. Germline values: CDR1 SGHTA, CDR2 FQGNSA. CDR3 DNA sequence: TGTGCCAGCAGCTTAGGCGGCCACCCCGGGAGGAACGAGCAGTACTTC. Encoded protein: CASSLGGHPGRNEQYF.

The chain carries TRBV4-1 and TRBJ2-5; D perhaps matches TRBD1 (5 bases). This CDR3 is built from 14 residues. Trimming cost V 5 bases and J 5 bases, with 15 bases left between them. CDR1 MGHRA and CDR2 YSYEKL come from the germline V gene. CDR3 coding DNA: TGCGCCAGCAGCATCCGGACATGGCACGAGACCCAGTACTTC. Its translation: CASSIRTWHETQYF.

This clonotype was seen only a few times. This sequence joins TRBV6-2 or TRBV6-3 and TRBJ1-1; D gene uncertain. Trimming pared 6 bases from V and 4 bases from J, leaving 15 bases between. Per germline, CDR1 MNHEY and CDR2 SVGEGT. The CDR3 loop spans 14 amino acids. CDR3 sequence reads: CASRSRKWSTEAFF. The CDR3 DNA sequence: TGTGCCAGCAGATCTAGAAAGTGGAGCACTGAAGCTTTCTTT.

This clonotype was observed a handful of times. Sequence at one end of the junction differs from germline and may be a read error. The chain combines TRBV7-7 with TRBJ2-1; D not resolved. This CDR3 comprises 13 residues. Germline V gene sequence: CDR1 SSHAT, CDR2 FNYEAQ (reference sequence). CDR3 nucleotides: TGTGCTAGCAGCCGCGACCACTACAATGAGCAGTTCTTC. Translating gives CASSRDHYNEQFF.

The table lists this clonotype with many counts. The rearrangement links TRBV19 to TRBJ2-1; possibly TRBD2 for D (5 bases). Trimming removed 1 base at V and 7 bases at J, with 14 bases between. Germline assignment: CDR1 LNHDA and CDR2 SQIVND (reference sequence). This CDR3 comprises 15 residues. The CDR3 loop reads CASSIGAGTSNEQFF. In DNA form, the CDR3 reads TGTGCCAGTAGTATAGGGGCTGGTACTAGTAATGAGCAGTTCTTC.

Of note for this clonotype: One end of the junction fails to match germline, which may point to a read error. The CDR3 sequence is CASSFGAVNTGGLFF. CDR3 in DNA: TGTGCCAGCAGTTTTGGGGCCGTGAACACCGGGGGGCTGTTTTTT. V is TRBV12-3 or TRBV12-4 and J is TRBJ2-2; maybe TRBD2 (6 bases). The CDR3 totals 15 residues.

The gene calls are TRBV12-3 or TRBV12-4 and TRBJ1-1, with a tentative D call TRBD1 (6 bases). This CDR3 region has 13 residues. Trimming stripped 6 bases from V and 3 bases from J, with 11 bases between. The CDR3 spells CASRGTSYTEAFF. CDR3 bases: TGTGCCAGCAGGGGGACATCATACACTGAAGCTTTCTTT.

J is TRBJ1-4 and V is TRBV5-1; TRBD1 matches 7 bases. Germline V gene data show CDR1 as SGHRS and CDR2 as YFSETQ. This CDR3 is 15 amino acids long. Trimming took 5 bases from V and 5 from J; bases not matched to a gene: 9. CDR3 bases: TGCGCCAGCAGTCAAGACGGGACAGACAATGAAAAACTGTTTTTT. Protein product: CASSQDGTDNEKLFF.

In its sample, this clonotype was seen a few times. The chain carries TRBV5-1 and TRBJ2-7; a possible D gene is TRBD1 (6 bases). CDR1 is SGHRS and CDR2 is YFSETQ in the germline V gene. V gave up 0 bases and J gave up 6 bases, with 16 bases separating them. The CDR3 is 15 amino acids. The CDR3 is CASSLDLRGSVEQYF. In DNA form, the CDR3 reads TGCGCCAGCAGCTTGGATCTCAGGGGATCGGTCGAGCAGTACTTC.

A word on this clonotype: The germline gene is not matched at one end of the junction; a read error may be the cause. The rearrangement links TRBV12-3 or TRBV12-4 to TRBJ2-7; no definite D call. The CDR3 totals 11 residues. CDR3 amino acids: CASSMSYKQYF. The CDR3 nucleotides read TGTGCCAGCAGTATGAGCTACAAGCAGTACTTC.

The chain has TRBV11-1 and TRBJ2-7; TRBD2 matches at 7 bases. Germline assignment: CDR1 SGHAT and CDR2 FQDESV (reference sequence). Unmatched junction bases numbered 7, after V lost 5 bases and J lost 3 bases. This CDR3 comprises 14 residues. The CDR3 loop is CASSLGGDLYEQYF. CDR3 coding DNA: TGTGCCAGCAGCCTGGGGGGGGATCTCTACGAGCAGTACTTC. The entire variable domain, with the rest obtained from reference TRBV11-1 and TRBJ2-7, is as follows: EAEVAQSPRYKITEKSQAVAFWCDPISGHATLYWYRQILGQGPELLVQFQDESVVDDSQLPKDRFSAERLKGVDSTLKIQPAELGDSAMYLCASSLGGDLYEQYFGPGTRLTVT.

The V and J genes are TRBV18 and TRBJ2-4, with TRBD1 identical over 8 bases. The CDR3 contains 14 residues. Germline CDR1 KGHSH, CDR2 LQKENI. V trimming: 2 bases; J trimming: 8 bases; junction bases outside the gene matches: 5. CDR3 sequence (DNA): TGTGCCAGCTCACCATCCACAGGGGGTCACATTCAGTACTTC. Its protein is CASSPSTGGHIQYF.

The sample holds a few counts of this clonotype. The J gene is TRBJ1-2, the V gene TRBV12-3 or TRBV12-4; D is possibly TRBD1 (6 bases). Trimming left V 6 bases short and J 7 bases short, with 18 bases between. The CDR3 extends over 14 amino acids. For the CDR3, the DNA is TGTGCCAGCAGCACCCTACCGACAGGATCTGGCTACACCTTC. This codes for CASSTLPTGSGYTF.

The rearrangement joins TRBV5-1 to TRBJ1-4; 7 bases are a match to TRBD1. V dropped 9 bases and J dropped 3; count of bases not matched to a gene: 14. This CDR3 has 16 amino acids. The germline V gene encodes CDR1 SGHRS and CDR2 YFSETQ. CDR3 protein: CATRATGDAANEKLFF. The CDR3 DNA reads TGCGCCACCAGAGCAACAGGGGACGCGGCTAATGAAAAACTGTTTTTT.